Below are 7 T cell receptor beta chains sequenced from a single sample in a study of cytomegalovirus exposure and HLA in healthy donors. Sequencing used immunoSEQ multiplex PCR; TCRdb keeps in-frame clones, though not all of them. The sample records 59,000 or so clones, 89% being singletons. Sequences were obtained from PBMCs. These receptors were taken from a woman under 30 in good health and CMV-seronegative.

The chain links TRBV28 to TRBJ1-2, with a weak D call TRBD1 (6 bases). V was pared by 5 bases and J by 4 bases, with 11 bases between. The germline CDR1 and CDR2 sequences are MDHEN and SYDVKM. The length of the CDR3 is 13 residues. CDR3 DNA sequence: TGTGCCAGCAGTCTCGACAGGACCTATGGCTACACCTTC. It yields the protein CASSLDRTYGYTF.

This clone was found once. The gene calls are TRBV9 and TRBJ2-1; TRBD1 might be the D (6 bases). V lost 4 bases to trimming and J lost 0 bases, with 17 bases between them. Germline CDR1 reads SGDLS; CDR2 reads YYNGEE. The CDR3 consists of 17 residues. The CDR3 here is CASSSTGSTTSYNEQFF. The CDR3 region has the DNA TGTGCCAGCAGCTCCACAGGGAGTACTACCTCCTACAATGAGCAGTTCTTC.

CDR3 protein: CASRLGTGFSYEQYF. CDR3 bases: TGTGCCAGCAGGCTTGGGACAGGGTTCTCCTACGAGCAGTACTTC. V and J are TRBV6-5 and TRBJ2-7, with TRBD1 matching over 9 bases. V gave up 6 bases and J gave up 0 bases; unmatched junction bases: 6. The V gene's germline CDR1 is MNHEY and CDR2 SVGAGI. This CDR3 spans 15 amino acids.

This clone was recorded a few times. The chain uses TRBV11-1 and TRBJ2-7; D remains ambiguous. The CDR3 is 13 amino acids. Trimming removed 5 bases from V and 0 bases from J, with 8 bases in between. The germline CDR1 and CDR2 sequences are SGHAT and FQDESV (reference sequence). In DNA, the CDR3 is TGTGCCAGCAGCGACATAAGCTCCTACGAGCAGTACTTC. The encoded protein is CASSDISSYEQYF.

The chain recombines TRBV7-2 with TRBJ2-1, with 8 bases that match TRBD2. V dropped 1 base and J dropped 9; count of bases not matched to a gene: 5. This CDR3 is 14 amino acids long. The germline gives CDR1 SGHTA, CDR2 FQGNSA. The CDR3 spells CASSLVPGGSEQFF. The CDR3 DNA reads TGTGCCAGCAGCTTAGTGCCGGGAGGGAGTGAGCAGTTCTTC.

The V and J genes are TRBV7-8 and TRBJ1-3; 8 nucleotides align to TRBD1. Trimming at V came to 5 bases and at J to 4 bases, leaving 7 bases not matched to a gene. From germline, CDR1 is SGHVS and CDR2 FQNEAQ. The CDR3 totals 15 residues. The CDR3 coding sequence is TGTGCCAGCAGCGCCCAGGGGGCGCCCGGAAACACCATATATTTT. Translation gives CASSAQGAPGNTIYF. Full variable domain (remainder filled in from reference TRBV7-8 and TRBJ1-3): GAGVSQSPRYKVAKRGQDVALRCDPISGHVSLFWYQQALGQGPEFLTYFQNEAQLDKSGLPSDRFFAERPEGSVSTLKIQRTQQEDSAVYLCASSAQGAPGNTIYFGEGSWLTVV.

This rearrangement joins TRBV6-5 to TRBJ1-4; possible D gene TRBD1, 6 bases. V was trimmed by 5 bases and J by 6 bases, leaving 16 bases between them. Germline CDR1 reads MNHEY; CDR2 reads SVGAGI. This CDR3 contains 15 residues. CDR3 nucleotides: TGTGCCAGCAGTCCGACAGGCCCGGCGGATGAAAAACTGTTTTTT. Its protein is CASSPTGPADEKLFF.